Shown below are 29 T cell receptor beta chains from a single sample sequenced in a study of blood T cell repertoires in COVID-19 (dated by TCRdb to the early 2020s). Library preparation employed the immunoSEQ multiplex PCR assay. In TCRdb, the immuneACCESS table is reduced to in-frame sequences with V and J assigned. These tables do not hold every clone; where another copy was compared, an unresolved V gene accounts for under half, and the others remain unexplained. Within this sample are more than 80,000 clones, with 90% of them counted one time only. The top ten clonotypes cover approximately 7% of the sample. Specimen: peripheral blood. Receptor source: a man between 18 and 29 years old with COVID-19, enrolled during active disease.

This rearrangement joins TRBV9 to TRBJ2-1, with D possibly TRBD1 on 5 matching bases. CDR1 and CDR2 (germline): SGDLS, YYNGEE. This CDR3 contains 14 residues. Trimming left V 4 bases short and J 4 bases short, with 12 bases between. CDR3 bases: TGTGCCAGCAGCCCGACGACAGCTTACAATGAGCAGTTCTTC. This sequence encodes CASSPTTAYNEQFF. The entire variable domain, with the rest obtained from reference TRBV9 and TRBJ2-1, is as follows: DSGVTQTPKHLITATGQRVTLRCSPRSGDLSVYWYQQSLDQGLQFLIQYYNGEERAKGNILERFSAQQFPDLHSELNLSSLELGDSALYFCASSPTTAYNEQFFGPGTRLTVL.

The CDR3 protein is CASSLAFFGGSLYGYTF. The CDR3 DNA is TGTGCCAGCAGCTTAGCATTTTTTGGGGGGTCCCTCTATGGCTACACCTTC. This chain connects TRBV7-2 to TRBJ1-2, with D possibly TRBD1 on 5 matching bases. Trimming cost V 0 bases and J 4 bases, with 18 bases left between them. The CDR3 runs 17 residues. Germline assignment: CDR1 SGHTA and CDR2 FQGNSA.

The genes are TRBV7-2 and TRBJ2-7, with D uncertain. The CDR3 length is 15 residues. From germline, CDR1 is SGHTA and CDR2 FQGNSA. V was cut by 2 bases and J by 0 bases, with 11 bases left in between. CDR3 protein: CASSLRSGLSYEQYF. The CDR3 nucleotides read TGTGCCAGCAGCTTACGGTCAGGCCTCTCCTACGAGCAGTACTTC. The variable domain in full, with the rest retrieved from reference TRBV7-2 and TRBJ2-7, is GAGVSQSPSNKVTEKGKDVELRCDPISGHTALYWYRQSLGQGLEFLIYFQGNSAPDKSGLPSDRFSAERTGGSVSTLTIQRTQQEDSAVYLCASSLRSGLSYEQYFGPGTRLTVT.

The V gene is TRBV3-1 (or the pseudogene TRBV3-2), the J gene TRBJ2-7; TRBD1 matches 10 bases. J was trimmed by 4 bases and V by 2 bases; bases with no gene match: 8. The CDR3 contains 16 residues. Germline V gene data show CDR1 as LGHDT and CDR2 as YNNKEL (reference sequence). In DNA form, the CDR3 reads TGTGCCAGCAGCCAAATGCCGGGACAGGGGAGGTACGAGCAGTACTTC. This codes for CASSQMPGQGRYEQYF.

In its sample, this clone was seen once. This sequence joins TRBV6-2 or TRBV6-3 and TRBJ1-5; no definite D call. V lost 5 bases, J lost 0 bases, and 14 bases lay in between. CDR3 length equals 16 residues. Germline V lookup: CDR1 MNHEY, CDR2 SVGEGT. The CDR3: CASSRAPNVSNQPQHF. CDR3 DNA: TGTGCCAGCAGTCGAGCCCCGAACGTTAGCAATCAGCCCCAGCATTTT.

A few counts support this clone. The chain links TRBV2 to TRBJ2-7; TRBD1 matches 8 bases. The CDR3 contains 14 residues. Trimming took 3 bases from V and 1 from J; bases not matched to a gene: 2. In germline, CDR1 is SNHLY, CDR2 FYNNEI. The CDR3 region is CASSERTGSYEQYF. The DNA for the CDR3 is TGTGCCAGCAGTGAGCGGACAGGGTCCTACGAGCAGTACTTC.

This chain joins TRBV10-3 and TRBJ1-4; D is unclear. This CDR3 spans 12 amino acids. Germline V gene sequence: CDR1 ENHRY, CDR2 SYGVKD. Trimming stripped 3 bases from V and 8 bases from J, with 7 bases between. CDR3 in DNA: TGTGCCATCAGTGACAATGAGGAAAAACTGTTTTTT. Translating it yields CAISDNEEKLFF.

The chain employs TRBV7-2 and TRBJ1-1; maybe TRBD1 (5 bases). There are 15 residues in the CDR3. CDR1 is SGHTA, CDR2 FQGNSA, per germline. Trimming cost V 5 bases and J 6 bases, with 19 bases left between them. CDR3 amino acids: CASSPGLYESAEAFF. In nucleotides, the CDR3 is TGTGCCAGCAGCCCGGGACTTTACGAGAGTGCTGAAGCTTTCTTT.

This rearrangement joins TRBV6-2 or TRBV6-3 to TRBJ2-2; TRBD2 matches 13 bases. This CDR3 comprises 16 residues. Germline values: CDR1 MNHEY, CDR2 SVGEGT. J was trimmed by 3 bases and V by 6 bases; bases with no gene match: 4. The CDR3 DNA follows: TGTGCCAGCAGCCACGGACTAGCGGGAGACACCGGGGAGCTGTTTTTT. This encodes CASSHGLAGDTGELFF.

The V call is TRBV27, the J call TRBJ2-2; 15 positions agree with TRBD2. This CDR3 has 17 residues. CDR1 is MNHEY, CDR2 SMNVEV, per germline (reference sequence). With V trimmed by 6 bases and J by 3 bases, 5 bases remained unmatched. CDR3 sequence reads: CASSSGLAGGDTGELFF. The CDR3 region has the DNA TGTGCCAGCAGCTCGGGACTAGCGGGGGGTGACACCGGGGAGCTGTTTTTT.

The gene calls are TRBV2 and TRBJ1-2; 9 bases match TRBD1. Losses at the gene ends were 1 base for V and 8 bases for J; bases not matched to a gene: 11. Germline V gene data show CDR1 as SNHLY and CDR2 as FYNNEI. The CDR3 loop spans 16 amino acids. For the CDR3, the DNA is TGTGCCAGCAGTGAAGGTCCCCCACAGGGGGCGTCGGGCTACACCTTC. Its translation: CASSEGPPQGASGYTF.

This chain links TRBV7-2 with TRBJ2-7, with 7 nucleotides matching TRBD2. J lost 6 bases, V lost 6 bases, and 8 bases had no gene match. There are 13 residues in the CDR3. CDR1 and CDR2 (germline): SGHTA, FQGNSA. The CDR3 sequence: CASRLSGTTEQYF. In DNA, the CDR3 is TGTGCCAGCAGACTTTCCGGGACTACCGAGCAGTACTTC.

The genes are TRBV30 and TRBJ2-7, with TRBD2 identical over 10 bases. Germline CDR1 reads GTSNPN; CDR2 reads SVGIG (reference sequence). The V segment lost 0 bases and the J segment 3 bases; nucleotides outside the gene matches: 5. The CDR3 consists of 15 residues. The CDR3 here is CAWSVAASGSYEQYF. The CDR3 DNA is TGTGCCTGGAGTGTAGCGGCTAGCGGGAGCTACGAGCAGTACTTC. Combining the CDR3 with reference TRBV30 and TRBJ2-7 gives the whole variable domain SQTIHQWPATLVQPVGSPLSLECTVEGTSNPNLYWYRQAAGRGLQLLFYSVGIGQISSEVPQNLSASRPQDRQFILSSKKLLLSDSGFYLCAWSVAASGSYEQYFGPGTRLTVT.

This chain uses TRBV15 with TRBJ2-3, with TRBD2 matching over 7 bases. Looked up from germline, CDR1 is LNHNV and CDR2 is YYDKDF (reference sequence). V was pared by 4 bases and J by 2 bases, with 12 bases of the junction left unmatched. CDR3 length equals 17 residues. The DNA of the CDR3 is TGTGCCACCAGCACCCGATCGCGGGAGTCCCTCACAGATACGCAGTATTTT. Translating it yields CATSTRSRESLTDTQYF.

V and J are TRBV6-2 or TRBV6-3 and TRBJ2-1; D is undetermined. Germline CDR1 and CDR2: MNHEY and SVGEGT. The CDR3 loop spans 17 amino acids. Deletions cut 5 bases from V and 1 base from J, with 18 bases between. The DNA for the CDR3 is TGTGCCAGCAGTCCCGACTCTGGGTCTAGATCCTACAATGAGCAGTTCTTC. Translation: CASSPDSGSRSYNEQFF.

This clone was observed once. V is TRBV19 and J is TRBJ2-3; D perhaps matches TRBD2 (5 bases). The CDR3 runs to 14 residues. CDR1 LNHDA and CDR2 SQIVND come from the germline V gene (reference sequence). Deletions cut 5 bases from V and 4 bases from J, with 13 bases between. DNA of the CDR3: TGTGCCAGTAGTCAGCTAGCCGGGGCAGATACGCAGTATTTT. Residues: CASSQLAGADTQYF.

This chain uses TRBV11-2 with TRBJ2-1; 7 bases map to TRBD1. Germline CDR1 SGHAT, CDR2 FQNNGV. V shed 5 bases, J shed 13 bases, and the junction held 17 bases outside the gene matches. CDR3 length: 15 amino acids. The CDR3 sequence is CASSPLMGTAGQQFF. The CDR3 DNA sequence: TGTGCCAGCAGCCCCCTAATGGGGACAGCCGGACAACAGTTCTTC.

The chain combines TRBV6-4 with TRBJ2-7; D is undetermined. This CDR3 is built from 10 residues. Germline V CDR1 and CDR2: MRHNA, SNTAGT. V was shortened by 10 bases and J by 5 bases, with 9 bases between the two germline ends. CDR3 residues: CATRYHEQYF. The CDR3 coding sequence is TGTGCCACTCGGTACCACGAGCAGTACTTC.

In regard to this clone: At one of its ends the junction is not consistent with the germline gene, which may arise from a read error. The chain joins TRBV29-1 to TRBJ1-1; D might be TRBD1 (6 bases). CDR3 length equals 12 residues. Germline assignment: CDR1 SQVTM and CDR2 ANQGSEA. The CDR3 DNA follows: TGCAGCGCTGAACAGGGGAACACTGAAGCTTTCTTT. Its protein product is CSAEQGNTEAFF. The complete variable domain, with remaining parts taken from reference TRBV29-1 and TRBJ1-1, reads SAVISQKPSRDICQRGTSLTIQCQVDSQVTMMFWYRQQPGQSLTLIATANQGSEATYESGFVIDKFPISRPNLTFSTLTVSNMSPEDSSIYLCSAEQGNTEAFFGQGTRLTVV.

The chain couples TRBV4-3 to TRBJ2-1; D perhaps matches TRBD2 (6 bases). CDR1 LGHNA and CDR2 YSLEER come from the germline V gene. This CDR3 region has 15 residues. Between the trimmed V and J ends, which lost 0 bases and 7 bases, there was a span of 13 bases. The CDR3 nucleotides are TGCGCCAGCAGCCAAGATTGGGCTGGGGGGAATGAGCAGTTCTTC. Protein sequence: CASSQDWAGGNEQFF.

V usage is TRBV28 and J usage is TRBJ2-6; 10 bases agree with TRBD1. With V trimmed by 5 bases and J by 4 bases, 8 bases remained unmatched. Germline loops: CDR1 MDHEN, CDR2 SYDVKM. The length of the CDR3 is 17 residues. Here the CDR3 reads CASSTGTGVLGANVLTF. CDR3 coding DNA: TGTGCCAGCAGTACCGGGACAGGGGTGTTAGGGGCCAACGTCCTGACTTTC.

The chain recombines TRBV14 with TRBJ1-5; D ambiguous. V was pared by 1 base and J by 7 bases, with 5 bases between. The V gene's germline CDR1 is SGHDN and CDR2 FVKESK. CDR3 length: 12 residues. CDR3 nucleotides: TGTGCCAGCAGCCAAGGGAGGCAGCCCCAGCATTTT. Translating gives CASSQGRQPQHF.

This clone was seen only once. V and J are TRBV6-6 and TRBJ2-5; 8 bases are shared with TRBD1. The CDR3 is 16 amino acids. The V segment lost 3 bases and the J segment 1 base; nucleotides outside the gene matches: 7. CDR1 and CDR2 (germline): MNHNY, SVGAGI (reference sequence). CDR3 amino acids: CASSYSGQGPQETQYF. The CDR3 DNA sequence: TGTGCCAGCAGTTATTCCGGACAGGGCCCCCAAGAGACCCAGTACTTC.

On this clone: In the same sample, other DNA sequences code for this CDR3. This chain joins TRBV5-5 and TRBJ2-7; the D is unclear. This CDR3 comprises 11 residues. Trimming cost V 0 bases and J 7 bases, with 5 bases left between them. In germline, CDR1 is SGHKS, CDR2 YYEKEE (reference sequence). The DNA for the CDR3 is TGTGCCAGCAGCTTGGTTCAAGAGCAGTACTTC. Translating gives CASSLVQEQYF.

This chain joins TRBV21-1 and TRBJ1-5; the D call TRBD1 from the table was never checked on the DNA. TRBV21-1 is a pseudogene. This CDR3 spans 17 amino acids. CDR3: CASSSRTGTRVDQPQHF. CDR3 nucleotide sequence: TGTGCCAGCAGCTCCCGAACGGGGACAAGGGTGGATCAGCCCCAGCATTTT.

The chain couples TRBV15 to TRBJ2-1; TRBD2 matches 7 bases. Germline values: CDR1 LNHNV, CDR2 YYDKDF (reference sequence). Germline trimming cut 0 bases from V and 5 bases from J; bases unmatched to any gene: 4. There are 15 residues in the CDR3. The CDR3 bases are TGTGCCACCAGCAGAGATGGACTAGGGAACAATGAGCAGTTCTTC. It yields the protein CATSRDGLGNNEQFF.

This clone was seen just once. The chain uses TRBV7-9 and TRBJ2-1; D is ambiguous. The germline V and J ends were trimmed by 5 bases and 15 bases, with 17 bases remaining between them. In germline, CDR1 is SEHNR, CDR2 FQNEAQ (reference sequence). The CDR3 totals 12 residues. Written as DNA, the CDR3 is TGTGCCAGCAGCGCCGGTTCTAGACCGTTGTTCTTC. As protein: CASSAGSRPLFF.

The chain is built from TRBV6-2 or TRBV6-3 and TRBJ1-1; 8 positions agree with TRBD1. From germline, CDR1 is MNHEY and CDR2 SVGEGT. V trimming: 0 bases; J trimming: 4 bases; junction bases outside the gene matches: 13. The CDR3 contains 18 residues. In DNA form, the CDR3 reads TGTGCCAGCAGTTACTCGGCTCGACAGGGGCTACCGGGCACTGAAGCTTTCTTT. Its translation: CASSYSARQGLPGTEAFF.

CDR3: CASSHRLGGTGGFTDTQYF. The DNA for the CDR3 is TGCGCCAGCAGCCATAGACTGGGGGGGACAGGGGGTTTCACAGATACGCAGTATTTT. V and J are TRBV4-3 and TRBJ2-3, with TRBD1 matching over 11 bases. The CDR3 runs to 19 residues. The germline CDR1 and CDR2 sequences are LGHNA and YSLEER. Unmatched junction bases numbered 13, after V lost 3 bases and J lost 2 bases.